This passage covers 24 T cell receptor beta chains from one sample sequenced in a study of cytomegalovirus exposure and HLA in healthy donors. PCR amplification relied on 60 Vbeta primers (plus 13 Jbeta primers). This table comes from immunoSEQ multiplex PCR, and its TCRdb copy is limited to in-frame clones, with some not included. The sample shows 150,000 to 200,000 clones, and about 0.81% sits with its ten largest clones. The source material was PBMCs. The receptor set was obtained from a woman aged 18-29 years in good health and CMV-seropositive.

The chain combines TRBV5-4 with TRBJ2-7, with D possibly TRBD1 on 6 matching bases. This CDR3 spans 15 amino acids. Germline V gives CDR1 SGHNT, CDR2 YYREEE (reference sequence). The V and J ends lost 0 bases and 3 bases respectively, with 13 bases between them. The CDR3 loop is CASSLARQGNYEQYF. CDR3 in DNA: TGTGCCAGCAGCTTGGCTCGGCAGGGGAACTACGAGCAGTACTTC.

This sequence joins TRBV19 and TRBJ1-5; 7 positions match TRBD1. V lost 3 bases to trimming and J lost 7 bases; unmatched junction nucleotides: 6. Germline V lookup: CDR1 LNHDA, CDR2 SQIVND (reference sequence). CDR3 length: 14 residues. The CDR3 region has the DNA TGTGCCAGTAGTATCTACACAGGGGAGCAGCCCCAGCATTTT. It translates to CASSIYTGEQPQHF.

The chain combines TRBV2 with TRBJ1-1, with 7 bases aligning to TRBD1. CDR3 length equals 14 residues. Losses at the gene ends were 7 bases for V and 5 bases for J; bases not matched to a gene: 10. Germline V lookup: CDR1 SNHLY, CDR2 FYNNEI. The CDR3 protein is CASNLRAGGTEAFF. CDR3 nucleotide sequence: TGTGCCAGCAATCTGCGGGCAGGGGGAACTGAAGCTTTCTTT. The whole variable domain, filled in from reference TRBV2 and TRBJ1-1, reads EPEVTQTPSHQVTQMGQEVILRCVPISNHLYFYWYRQILGQKVEFLVSFYNNEISEKSEIFDDQFSVERPDGSNFTLKIRSTKLEDSAMYFCASNLRAGGTEAFFGQGTRLTVV.

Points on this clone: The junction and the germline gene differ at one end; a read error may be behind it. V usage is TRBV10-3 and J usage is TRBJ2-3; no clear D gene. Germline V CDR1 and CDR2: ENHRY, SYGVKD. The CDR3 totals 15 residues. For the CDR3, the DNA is TGTGCCATCAGTGAGTCGACTCGGTCCGAGAATACGCAGTTTTTT. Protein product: CAISESTRSENTQFF.

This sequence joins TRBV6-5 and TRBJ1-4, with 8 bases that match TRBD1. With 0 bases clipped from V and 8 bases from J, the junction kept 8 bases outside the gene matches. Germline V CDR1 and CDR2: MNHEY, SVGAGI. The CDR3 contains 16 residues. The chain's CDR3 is CASSYSGGQGREKLFF. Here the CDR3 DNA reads TGTGCCAGCAGTTACTCTGGCGGACAGGGAAGAGAAAAACTGTTTTTT.

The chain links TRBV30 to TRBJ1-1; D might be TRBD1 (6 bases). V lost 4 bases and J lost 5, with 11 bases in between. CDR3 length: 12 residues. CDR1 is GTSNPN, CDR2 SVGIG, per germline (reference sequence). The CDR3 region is CAWIRGLTEAFF. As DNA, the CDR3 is TGTGCCTGGATCAGGGGATTGACTGAAGCTTTCTTT.

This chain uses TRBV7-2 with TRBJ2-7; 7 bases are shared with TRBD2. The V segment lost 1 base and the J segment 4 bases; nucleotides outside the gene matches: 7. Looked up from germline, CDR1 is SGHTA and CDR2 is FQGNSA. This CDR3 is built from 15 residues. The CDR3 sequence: CASSLGLAATYEQYF. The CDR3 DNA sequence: TGTGCCAGCAGCTTAGGTCTAGCGGCGACGTACGAGCAGTACTTC.

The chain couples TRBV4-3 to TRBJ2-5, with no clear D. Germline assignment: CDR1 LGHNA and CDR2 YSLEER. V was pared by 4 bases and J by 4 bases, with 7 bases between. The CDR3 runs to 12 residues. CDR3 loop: CASSPGAETQYF. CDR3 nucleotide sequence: TGCGCCAGCAGCCCCGGAGCAGAGACCCAGTACTTC.

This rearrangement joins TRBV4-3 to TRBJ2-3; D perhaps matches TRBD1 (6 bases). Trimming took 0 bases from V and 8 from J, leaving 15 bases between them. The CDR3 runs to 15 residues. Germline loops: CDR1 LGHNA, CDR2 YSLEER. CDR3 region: CASSQEQTGGGTQYF. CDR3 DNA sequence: TGCGCCAGCAGCCAAGAACAGACAGGAGGTGGTACGCAGTATTTT.

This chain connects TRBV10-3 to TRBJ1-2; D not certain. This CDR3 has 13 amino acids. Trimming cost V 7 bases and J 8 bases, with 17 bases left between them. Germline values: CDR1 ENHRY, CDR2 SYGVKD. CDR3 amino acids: CAIKGVTYKGYTF. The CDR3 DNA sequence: TGTGCCATCAAAGGAGTAACGTACAAGGGCTACACCTTC.

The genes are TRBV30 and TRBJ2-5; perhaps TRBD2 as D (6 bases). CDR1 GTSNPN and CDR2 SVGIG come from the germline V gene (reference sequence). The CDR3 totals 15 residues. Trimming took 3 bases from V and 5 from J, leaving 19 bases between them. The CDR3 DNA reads TGTGCCTGGAGGACCACGGGAGCTGGTCGGGAGACCCAGTACTTC. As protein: CAWRTTGAGRETQYF.

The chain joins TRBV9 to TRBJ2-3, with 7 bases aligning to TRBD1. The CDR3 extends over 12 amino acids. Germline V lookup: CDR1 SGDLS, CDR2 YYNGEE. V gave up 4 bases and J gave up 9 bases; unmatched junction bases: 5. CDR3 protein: CASSPGQPTQYF. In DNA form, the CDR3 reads TGTGCCAGCAGCCCGGGACAGCCCACGCAGTATTTT.

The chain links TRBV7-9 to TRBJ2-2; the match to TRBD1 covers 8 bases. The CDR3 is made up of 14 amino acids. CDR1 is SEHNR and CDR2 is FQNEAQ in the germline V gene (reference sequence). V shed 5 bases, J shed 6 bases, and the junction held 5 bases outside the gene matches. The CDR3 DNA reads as TGTGCCAGCAGCCCTAGGACAGGGCCCGGGGAGCTGTTTTTT. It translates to CASSPRTGPGELFF.

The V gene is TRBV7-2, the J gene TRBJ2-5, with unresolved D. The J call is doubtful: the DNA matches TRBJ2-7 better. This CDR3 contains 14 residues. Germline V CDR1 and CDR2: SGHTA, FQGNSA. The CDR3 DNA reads TGTGCCAGCAGCCAGATGCGGCAGAACTACGAGCAGTACTTC. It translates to CASSQMRQNYEQYF.

CDR3: CASSTREDYGYTF. The CDR3 DNA follows: TGTGCCAGCAGCACCAGGGAGGACTATGGCTACACCTTC. This rearrangement joins TRBV6-5 to TRBJ1-2, with a tentative D call TRBD1 (5 bases). This CDR3 contains 13 residues. The V gene lost 6 bases and the J gene lost 3 bases, with 11 bases spanning the gap. Germline V lookup: CDR1 MNHEY, CDR2 SVGAGI.

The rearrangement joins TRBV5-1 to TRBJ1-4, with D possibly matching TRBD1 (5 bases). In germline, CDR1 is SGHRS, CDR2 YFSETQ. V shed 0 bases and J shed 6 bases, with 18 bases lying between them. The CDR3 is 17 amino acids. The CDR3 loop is CASSLAPGGAGDEKLFF. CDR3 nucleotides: TGCGCCAGCAGCTTGGCGCCCGGCGGGGCTGGAGATGAAAAACTGTTTTTT.

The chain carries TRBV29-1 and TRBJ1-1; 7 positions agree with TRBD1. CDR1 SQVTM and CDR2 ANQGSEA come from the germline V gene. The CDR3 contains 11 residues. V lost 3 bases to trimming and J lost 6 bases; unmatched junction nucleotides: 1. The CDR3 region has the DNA TGCAGCGTTGATGGGACAGCTGAAGCTTTCTTT. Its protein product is CSVDGTAEAFF. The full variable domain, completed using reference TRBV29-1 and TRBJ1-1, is SAVISQKPSRDICQRGTSLTIQCQVDSQVTMMFWYRQQPGQSLTLIATANQGSEATYESGFVIDKFPISRPNLTFSTLTVSNMSPEDSSIYLCSVDGTAEAFFGQGTRLTVV.

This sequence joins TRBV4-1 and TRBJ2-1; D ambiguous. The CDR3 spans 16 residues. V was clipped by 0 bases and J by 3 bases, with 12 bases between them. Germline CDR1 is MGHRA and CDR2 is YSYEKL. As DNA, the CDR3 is TGCGCCAGCAGCCAAGATCTCCAGCGATTCTACAATGAGCAGTTCTTC. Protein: CASSQDLQRFYNEQFF.

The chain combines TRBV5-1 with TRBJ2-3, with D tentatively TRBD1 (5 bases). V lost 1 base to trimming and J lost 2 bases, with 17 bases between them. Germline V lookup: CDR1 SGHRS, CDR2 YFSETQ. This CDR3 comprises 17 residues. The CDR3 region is CASSLQGTNSHTDTQYF. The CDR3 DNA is TGCGCCAGCAGCTTGCAGGGTACGAACAGTCACACAGATACGCAGTATTTT.

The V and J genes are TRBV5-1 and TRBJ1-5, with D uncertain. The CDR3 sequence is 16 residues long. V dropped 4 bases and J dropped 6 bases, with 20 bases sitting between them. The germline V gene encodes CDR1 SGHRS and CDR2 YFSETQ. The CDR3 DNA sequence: TGCGCCAGCAGCCCGGACGTGGCGGGAACGGGTCAGCCCCAGCATTTT. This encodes CASSPDVAGTGQPQHF.

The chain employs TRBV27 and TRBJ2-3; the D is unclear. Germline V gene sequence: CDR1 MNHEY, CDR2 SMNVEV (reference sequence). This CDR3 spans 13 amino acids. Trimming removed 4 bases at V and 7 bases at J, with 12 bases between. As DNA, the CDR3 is TGTGCCAGCAGTTCATCGGTAGCCCATACGCAGTATTTT. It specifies CASSSSVAHTQYF.

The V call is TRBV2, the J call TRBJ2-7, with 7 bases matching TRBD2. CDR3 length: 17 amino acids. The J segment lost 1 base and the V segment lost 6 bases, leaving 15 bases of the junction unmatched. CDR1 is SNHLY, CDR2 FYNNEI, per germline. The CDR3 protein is CASRGPMGGNHSYEQYF. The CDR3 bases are TGTGCCAGCAGGGGACCAATGGGAGGGAACCATTCCTACGAGCAGTACTTC.

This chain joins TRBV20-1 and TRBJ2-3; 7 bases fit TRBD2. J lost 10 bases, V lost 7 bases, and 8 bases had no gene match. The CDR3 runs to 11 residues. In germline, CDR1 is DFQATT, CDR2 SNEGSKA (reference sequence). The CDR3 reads CSVSRGGAQYF. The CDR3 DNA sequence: TGCAGTGTTTCGCGCGGGGGAGCGCAGTATTTT.

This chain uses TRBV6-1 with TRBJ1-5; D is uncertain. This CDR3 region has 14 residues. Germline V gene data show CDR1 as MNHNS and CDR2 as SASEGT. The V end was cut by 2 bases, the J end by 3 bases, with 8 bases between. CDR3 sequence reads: CASSERRNNQPQHF. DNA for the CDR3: TGTGCCAGCAGTGAACGGCGGAACAATCAGCCCCAGCATTTT.